One and the same sample provided the 18 T cell receptor beta chains below, sequenced in a study of cytomegalovirus exposure and HLA in healthy donors. Using immunoSEQ multiplex PCR, the repertoire was profiled, and TCRdb retains in-frame clones only, with some absent. The sample consists of about 70,000 clones, about 91% of them appearing once. Material for sequencing was PBMCs. The source of these receptors is a young man in good health and CMV-seropositive.

This chain links TRBV7-9 with TRBJ1-1; tentative D call: TRBD1 (6 bases). This CDR3 is built from 14 residues. The V and J ends lost 8 bases and 1 base respectively, with 14 bases between them. Germline CDR1 SEHNR, CDR2 FQNEAQ (reference sequence). The CDR3, as DNA: TGTGCCAGCGACCGAGGACAGACGAACACTGAAGCTTTCTTT. Its protein is CASDRGQTNTEAFF.

The gene calls are TRBV27 and TRBJ2-7; 13 bases are a match to TRBD2. Losses at the gene ends were 6 bases for V and 7 bases for J; bases not matched to a gene: 21. CDR1 is MNHEY and CDR2 is SMNVEV in the germline V gene (reference sequence). The CDR3 is 19 residues long. The CDR3 loop is CASSTTGTSGIGPLGEQYF. In DNA form, the CDR3 reads TGTGCCAGCAGCACAACGGGGACTAGCGGGATAGGTCCCCTCGGGGAGCAGTACTTC.

The chain links TRBV6-1 to TRBJ1-2; D not resolved. Germline CDR1 MNHNS, CDR2 SASEGT. The CDR3 contains 15 residues. V was shortened by 0 bases and J by 1 base, with 9 bases between the two germline ends. The CDR3 loop is CASSEARADNYGYTF. CDR3 DNA: TGTGCCAGCAGTGAAGCGAGGGCGGATAACTATGGCTACACCTTC.

CDR3 sequence reads: CASNKAGTAPNVLTF. CDR3 nucleotide sequence: TGTGCCAGCAATAAGGCCGGGACAGCTCCCAACGTCCTGACTTTC. The chain couples TRBV28 to TRBJ2-6; 7 positions match TRBD1. From germline, CDR1 is MDHEN and CDR2 SYDVKM. The CDR3 covers 15 residues. V lost 7 bases and J lost 8; bases outside the gene matches: 11.

The rearrangement links TRBV30 to TRBJ2-1; 11 bases fit TRBD2. With 4 bases clipped from V and 9 bases from J, the junction kept 11 bases outside the gene matches. This CDR3 has 15 residues. The germline V gene encodes CDR1 GTSNPN and CDR2 SVGIG (reference sequence). CDR3 region: CAWNGLSGRAFEQFF. The CDR3 DNA reads TGTGCCTGGAATGGGCTTAGCGGGAGGGCCTTTGAGCAGTTCTTC.

The DNA of the CDR3 is TGTGCCAGCAGTGACGTAGGGGTGCTCGATACGCAGTATTTT. Translated: CASSDVGVLDTQYF. The V gene is TRBV6-1, the J gene TRBJ2-3, with D perhaps TRBD1 (5 bases). Germline V gene data show CDR1 as MNHNS and CDR2 as SASEGT. Between the trimmed V and J ends, which lost 3 bases and 6 bases, there was a span of 13 bases. The CDR3 covers 14 residues.

The rearrangement uses TRBV19 and TRBJ2-2; 10 bases line up with TRBD2. The CDR3 has 17 residues. Germline V lookup: CDR1 LNHDA, CDR2 SQIVND (reference sequence). V shed 6 bases and J 0 bases; nucleotides not matched to a gene: 7. The CDR3 DNA reads TGTGCCAGTAGGATAAGTAGCGGGAGGACGAACACCGGGGAGCTGTTTTTT. Translation: CASRISSGRTNTGELFF.

The chain couples TRBV7-8 to TRBJ2-1, with D tentatively TRBD2 (6 bases). Trimming shortened V by 4 bases and J by 14 bases, and 12 bases separated the two germline ends. The length of the CDR3 is 11 residues. Germline V gives CDR1 SGHVS, CDR2 FQNEAQ. The CDR3 protein is CASSSPRGEFF. The CDR3, as DNA: TGTGCCAGCAGCTCCCCCCGCGGGGAGTTCTTC.

V is TRBV6-5 and J is TRBJ2-7, with D possibly matching TRBD2 (6 bases). V lost 6 bases to trimming and J lost 0 bases, with 15 bases between them. The CDR3 has 15 residues. Germline CDR1 reads MNHEY; CDR2 reads SVGAGI. The DNA for the CDR3 is TGTGCCAGCAGAAAGGAGGGGTGGAGCTCCTACGAGCAGTACTTC. It translates to CASRKEGWSSYEQYF.

This chain links TRBV2 with TRBJ2-7; D is unresolved. Trimming took 7 bases from V and 0 from J, leaving 10 bases between them. CDR1 SNHLY and CDR2 FYNNEI come from the germline V gene. The length of the CDR3 is 13 residues. In DNA form, the CDR3 reads TGTGCCAGCATGTTCTCCGGCTCCTACGAGCAGTACTTC. Residues: CASMFSGSYEQYF. Using reference TRBV2 and TRBJ2-7 for the parts outside the CDR3, the full variable domain is EPEVTQTPSHQVTQMGQEVILRCVPISNHLYFYWYRQILGQKVEFLVSFYNNEISEKSEIFDDQFSVERPDGSNFTLKIRSTKLEDSAMYFCASMFSGSYEQYFGPGTRLTVT.

The rearrangement joins TRBV19 to TRBJ2-2; D might be TRBD2 (5 bases). CDR1 and CDR2 (germline): LNHDA, SQIVND (reference sequence). Trimming stripped 3 bases from V and 0 bases from J, with 11 bases between. The CDR3 sequence is 16 residues long. CDR3 DNA sequence: TGTGCCAGTAGTATCCCCCTCGGGACGAACACCGGGGAGCTGTTTTTT. This encodes CASSIPLGTNTGELFF.

J is TRBJ1-1 and V is TRBV5-4, with 9 bases fitting TRBD1. This CDR3 is 16 amino acids long. Germline V gives CDR1 SGHNT, CDR2 YYREEE (reference sequence). Trimming cost V 4 bases and J 4 bases; bases outside gene matches: 11. As DNA, the CDR3 is TGTGCCAGCAGCCCCGGGACAGGGAGAGGGTCCACTGAAGCTTTCTTT. Its translation is CASSPGTGRGSTEAFF. Drawing the rest from reference TRBV5-4 and TRBJ1-1, the complete variable domain is ETGVTQSPTHLIKTRGQQVTLRCSSQSGHNTVSWYQQALGQGPQFIFQYYREEENGRGNFPPRFSGLQFPNYSSELNVNALELDDSALYLCASSPGTGRGSTEAFFGQGTRLTVV.

The CDR3 DNA is TGTGCCAGCAGCTCAAACAGGGGAAGGGCTTTCTTT. Amino acids: CASSSNRGRAFF. The rearrangement uses TRBV11-2 and TRBJ1-1; 7 bases line up with TRBD1. From germline, CDR1 is SGHAT and CDR2 FQNNGV. The CDR3 length is 12 residues. After removal of 4 bases from V and 11 bases from J, the junction contained 7 bases not matched to a gene.

This chain connects TRBV7-3 to TRBJ2-2, with 7 bases identical to TRBD2. Germline V gene data show CDR1 as SGHTA and CDR2 as FQGTGA. V trimming: 5 bases; J trimming: 4 bases; junction bases outside the gene matches: 7. The CDR3 extends over 15 amino acids. DNA for the CDR3: TGTGCCAGCAGCGTTAGCGGGTTACTCACCGGGGAGCTGTTTTTT. As protein: CASSVSGLLTGELFF.

The genes are TRBV9 and TRBJ2-7, with a weak D call TRBD2 (5 bases). The CDR3 sequence is 15 residues long. Per the germline V gene, CDR1 is SGDLS and CDR2 is YYNGEE. Trimming took 4 bases from V and 2 from J, leaving 16 bases between them. The CDR3 is CASSPDYLAAYEQYF. DNA of the CDR3: TGTGCCAGCAGCCCCGATTACCTAGCTGCCTACGAGCAGTACTTC.

The genes are TRBV6-5 and TRBJ1-4; D ambiguous. V shed 2 bases and J shed 6 bases, with 10 bases lying between them. From germline, CDR1 is MNHEY and CDR2 SVGAGI. CDR3 length equals 14 residues. The CDR3 reads CASSYDSGDEKLFF. CDR3 sequence (DNA): TGTGCCAGCAGTTACGATTCGGGTGATGAAAAACTGTTTTTT.

The V gene is TRBV7-9, the J gene TRBJ1-1, with D unresolved. CDR3 length: 16 residues. V lost 1 base to trimming and J lost 2 bases, with 14 bases between them. Germline loops: CDR1 SEHNR, CDR2 FQNEAQ (reference sequence). CDR3 sequence: CASSLVAGRDNTEAFF. The CDR3 DNA reads as TGTGCCAGCAGCTTAGTGGCTGGGAGAGACAACACTGAAGCTTTCTTT.

This clone was detected once. The J gene is TRBJ2-5, the V gene TRBV4-1, with unresolved D. The germline gives CDR1 MGHRA, CDR2 YSYEKL. This CDR3 comprises 16 residues. V was shortened by 2 bases and J by 1 base, with 14 bases between the two germline ends. The CDR3 spells CASSQITSGIQETQYF. Written as DNA, the CDR3 is TGCGCCAGCAGCCAAATTACCTCAGGTATCCAAGAGACCCAGTACTTC.